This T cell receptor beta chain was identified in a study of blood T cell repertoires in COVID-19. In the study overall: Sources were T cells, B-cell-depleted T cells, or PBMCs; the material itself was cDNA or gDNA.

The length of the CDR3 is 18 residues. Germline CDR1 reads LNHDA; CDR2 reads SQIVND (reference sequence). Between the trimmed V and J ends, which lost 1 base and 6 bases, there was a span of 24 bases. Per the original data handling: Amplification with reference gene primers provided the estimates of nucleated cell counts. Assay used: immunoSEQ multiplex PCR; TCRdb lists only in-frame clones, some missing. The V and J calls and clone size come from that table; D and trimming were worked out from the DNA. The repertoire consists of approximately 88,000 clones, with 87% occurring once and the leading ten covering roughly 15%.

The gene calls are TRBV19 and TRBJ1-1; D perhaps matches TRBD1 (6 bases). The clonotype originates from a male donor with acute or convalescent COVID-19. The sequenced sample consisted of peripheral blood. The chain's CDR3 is CASSIVLGLGRGAAEAFF. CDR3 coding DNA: TGTGCCAGTAGTATAGTACTGGGGTTGGGCAGGGGAGCGGCTGAAGCTTTCTTT.